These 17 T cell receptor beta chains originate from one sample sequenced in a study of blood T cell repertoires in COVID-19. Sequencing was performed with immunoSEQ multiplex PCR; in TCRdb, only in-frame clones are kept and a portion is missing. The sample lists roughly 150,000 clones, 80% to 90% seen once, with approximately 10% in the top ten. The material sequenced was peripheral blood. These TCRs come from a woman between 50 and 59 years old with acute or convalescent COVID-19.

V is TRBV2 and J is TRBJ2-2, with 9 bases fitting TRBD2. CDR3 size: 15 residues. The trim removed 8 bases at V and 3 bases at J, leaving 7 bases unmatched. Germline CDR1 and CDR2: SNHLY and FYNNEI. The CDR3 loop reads CASSPSGDYTGELFF. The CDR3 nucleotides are TGTGCCAGCTCTCCTAGCGGGGACTACACCGGGGAGCTGTTTTTT.

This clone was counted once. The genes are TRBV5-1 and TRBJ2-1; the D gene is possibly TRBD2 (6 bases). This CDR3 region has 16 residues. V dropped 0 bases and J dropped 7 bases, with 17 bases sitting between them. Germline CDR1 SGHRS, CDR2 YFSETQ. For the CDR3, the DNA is TGCGCCAGCAGCTTGGGCCCGGGACTGGGGGGAAATGAGCAGTTCTTC. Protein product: CASSLGPGLGGNEQFF. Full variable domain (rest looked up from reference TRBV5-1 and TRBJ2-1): KAGVTQTPRYLIKTRGQQVTLSCSPISGHRSVSWYQQTPGQGLQFLFEYFSETQRNKGNFPGRFSGRQFSNSRSEMNVSTLELGDSALYLCASSLGPGLGGNEQFFGPGTRLTVL.

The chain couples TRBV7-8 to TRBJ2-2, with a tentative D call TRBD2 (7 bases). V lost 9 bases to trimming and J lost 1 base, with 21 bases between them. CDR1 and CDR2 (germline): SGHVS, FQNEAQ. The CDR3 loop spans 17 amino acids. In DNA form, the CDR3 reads TGTGCCAGTTTCCTTGGGGAGCGGGACAAGAACACCGGGGAGCTGTTTTTT. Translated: CASFLGERDKNTGELFF. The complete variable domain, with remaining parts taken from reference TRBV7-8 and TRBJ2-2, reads GAGVSQSPRYKVAKRGQDVALRCDPISGHVSLFWYQQALGQGPEFLTYFQNEAQLDKSGLPSDRFFAERPEGSVSTLKIQRTQQEDSAVYLCASFLGERDKNTGELFFGEGSRLTVL.

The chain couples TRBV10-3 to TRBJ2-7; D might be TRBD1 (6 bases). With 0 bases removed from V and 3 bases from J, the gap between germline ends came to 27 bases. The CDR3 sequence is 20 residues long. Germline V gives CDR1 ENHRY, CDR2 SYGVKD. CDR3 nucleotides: TGTGCCATCAGTGAGTCGGTTACAGGGAATACTCCTCAGGCCGTCTACGAGCAGTACTTC. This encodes CAISESVTGNTPQAVYEQYF.

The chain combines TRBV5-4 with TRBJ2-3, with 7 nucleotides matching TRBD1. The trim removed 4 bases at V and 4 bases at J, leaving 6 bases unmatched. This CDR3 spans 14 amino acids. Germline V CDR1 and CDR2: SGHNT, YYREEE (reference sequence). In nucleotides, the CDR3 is TGTGCCAGCAGCGACAGGGTGACCCCAGATACGCAGTATTTT. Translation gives CASSDRVTPDTQYF.

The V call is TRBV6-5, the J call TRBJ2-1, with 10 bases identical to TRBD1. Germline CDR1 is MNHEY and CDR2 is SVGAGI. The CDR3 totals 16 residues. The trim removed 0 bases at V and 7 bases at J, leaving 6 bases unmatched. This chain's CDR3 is CASSYSSRQGANEQFF. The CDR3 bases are TGTGCCAGCAGTTACTCGTCGAGACAGGGGGCGAATGAGCAGTTCTTC.

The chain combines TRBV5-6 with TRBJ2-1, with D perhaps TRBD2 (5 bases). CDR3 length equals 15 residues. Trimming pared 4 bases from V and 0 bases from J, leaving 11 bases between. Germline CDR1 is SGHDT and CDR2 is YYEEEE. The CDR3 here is CASSRTGSSYNEQFF. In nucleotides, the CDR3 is TGTGCCAGCAGCCGGACTGGAAGCTCCTACAATGAGCAGTTCTTC. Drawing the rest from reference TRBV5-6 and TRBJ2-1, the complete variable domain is DAGVTQSPTHLIKTRGQQVTLRCSPKSGHDTVSWYQQALGQGPQFIFQYYEEEERQRGNFPDRFSGHQFPNYSSELNVNALLLGDSALYLCASSRTGSSYNEQFFGPGTRLTVL.

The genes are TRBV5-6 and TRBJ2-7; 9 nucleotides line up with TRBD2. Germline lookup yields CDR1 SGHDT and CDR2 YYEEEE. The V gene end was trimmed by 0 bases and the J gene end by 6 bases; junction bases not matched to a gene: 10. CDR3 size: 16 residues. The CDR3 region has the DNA TGTGCCAGCAGCTTGGCCCTAGCGGGAAGTCTTAGCGAGCAGTACTTC. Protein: CASSLALAGSLSEQYF.

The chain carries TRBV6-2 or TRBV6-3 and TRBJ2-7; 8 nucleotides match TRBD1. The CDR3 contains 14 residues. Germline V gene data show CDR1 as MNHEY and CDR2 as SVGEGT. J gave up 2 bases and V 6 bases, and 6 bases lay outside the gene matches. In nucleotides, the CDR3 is TGTGCCAGCAGCCCGGACAGGGTTACCTACGAGCAGTACTTC. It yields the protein CASSPDRVTYEQYF.

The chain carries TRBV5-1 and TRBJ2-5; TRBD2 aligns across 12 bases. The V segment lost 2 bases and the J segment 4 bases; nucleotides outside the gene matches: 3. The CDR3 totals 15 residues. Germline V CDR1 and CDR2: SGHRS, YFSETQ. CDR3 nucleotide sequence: TGCGCCAGCAGCTTCGGACTAGCGGGACGAGAGACCCAGTACTTC. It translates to CASSFGLAGRETQYF. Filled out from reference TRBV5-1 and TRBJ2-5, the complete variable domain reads KAGVTQTPRYLIKTRGQQVTLSCSPISGHRSVSWYQQTPGQGLQFLFEYFSETQRNKGNFPGRFSGRQFSNSRSEMNVSTLELGDSALYLCASSFGLAGRETQYFGPGTRLLVL.

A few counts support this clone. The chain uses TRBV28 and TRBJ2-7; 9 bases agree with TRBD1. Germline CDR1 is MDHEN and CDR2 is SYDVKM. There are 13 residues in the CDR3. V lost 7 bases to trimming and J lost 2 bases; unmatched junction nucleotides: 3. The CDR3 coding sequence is TGTGCCAGCATGGACAGGGGAGCCTACGAGCAGTACTTC. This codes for CASMDRGAYEQYF.

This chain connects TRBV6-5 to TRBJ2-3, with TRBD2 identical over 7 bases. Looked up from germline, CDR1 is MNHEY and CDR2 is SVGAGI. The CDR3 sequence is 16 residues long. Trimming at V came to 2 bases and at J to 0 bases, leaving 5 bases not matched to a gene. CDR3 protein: CASSYAGVPSTDTQYF. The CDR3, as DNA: TGTGCCAGCAGTTACGCGGGGGTCCCGAGCACAGATACGCAGTATTTT.

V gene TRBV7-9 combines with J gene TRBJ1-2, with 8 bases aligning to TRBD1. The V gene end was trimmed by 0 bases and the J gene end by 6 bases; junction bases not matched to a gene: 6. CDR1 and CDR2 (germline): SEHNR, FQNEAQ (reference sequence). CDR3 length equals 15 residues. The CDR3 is CASSLAAGGFDGYTF. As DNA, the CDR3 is TGTGCCAGCAGCTTAGCGGCAGGGGGCTTCGATGGCTACACCTTC.

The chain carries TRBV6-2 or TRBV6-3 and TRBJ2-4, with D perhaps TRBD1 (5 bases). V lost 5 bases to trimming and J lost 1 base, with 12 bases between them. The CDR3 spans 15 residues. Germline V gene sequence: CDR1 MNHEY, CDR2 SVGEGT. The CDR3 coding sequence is TGTGCCAGCAGTCCGCAGGGAAATGCCAAAAACATTCAGTACTTC. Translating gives CASSPQGNAKNIQYF.

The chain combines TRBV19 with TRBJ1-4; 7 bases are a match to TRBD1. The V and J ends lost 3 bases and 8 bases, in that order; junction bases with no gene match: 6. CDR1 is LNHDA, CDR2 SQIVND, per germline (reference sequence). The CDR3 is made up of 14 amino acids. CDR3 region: CASSIGTAREKLFF. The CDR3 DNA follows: TGTGCCAGTAGTATCGGGACAGCCAGAGAAAAACTGTTTTTT.

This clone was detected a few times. In DNA form, the CDR3 reads TGTGCCAGCAGCGTAACTAGCGGGGGGGTCGCCGGGGAGCTGTTTTTT. Its protein product is CASSVTSGGVAGELFF. The gene calls are TRBV9 and TRBJ2-2; 13 positions agree with TRBD2. The CDR3 has 16 residues. V lost 1 base to trimming and J lost 6 bases; unmatched junction nucleotides: 3. In germline, CDR1 is SGDLS, CDR2 YYNGEE. The full variable domain, in which reference TRBV9 and TRBJ2-2 provide the parts outside the CDR3, is DSGVTQTPKHLITATGQRVTLRCSPRSGDLSVYWYQQSLDQGLQFLIQYYNGEERAKGNILERFSAQQFPDLHSELNLSSLELGDSALYFCASSVTSGGVAGELFFGEGSRLTVL.

CDR3 nucleotide sequence: TGTGCCAGCAGATCATCACTAGCGGGGGGCCCGTACAATGAGCAGTTCTTC. This gives the protein CASRSSLAGGPYNEQFF. This chain connects TRBV2 to TRBJ2-1; 12 bases map to TRBD2. Germline V CDR1 and CDR2: SNHLY, FYNNEI. The ends lost 6 bases at V and 4 bases at J; junction bases unmatched: 10. This CDR3 comprises 17 residues.